This T cell receptor (beta chain) derives from a study of T-cell reconstitution after alpha-beta-depleted transplantation in children. With 5 bases clipped from V and 3 bases from J, the junction kept 9 bases outside the gene matches. The CDR3 spans 15 residues. Looked up from germline, CDR1 is SGHTA and CDR2 is FQGNSA. The library targeted TCRbeta and was prepared with unique molecular identifiers. TCRdb processed the PCR reads anew with MiXCR; each CDR3 protein has one entry. This sample carries roughly 90,000 distinct CDR3 sequences, more than 10% of them seen once, and the ten largest clones take approximately 15%. Ten or more counts support this clonotype.

The gene calls are TRBV7-2 and TRBJ2-7; 8 bases are shared with TRBD2. The receptor was isolated from a human donor who donated a stem cell graft to a child with inherited bone marrow failure. Sequences were derived from PBMCs from the stem cell graft donor, sampled from the stem cell graft. The CDR3 DNA reads TGTGCCAGCAGCATTCGGGAGGGGACCTACTACGAGCAGTACTTC. As protein: CASSIREGTYYEQYF.